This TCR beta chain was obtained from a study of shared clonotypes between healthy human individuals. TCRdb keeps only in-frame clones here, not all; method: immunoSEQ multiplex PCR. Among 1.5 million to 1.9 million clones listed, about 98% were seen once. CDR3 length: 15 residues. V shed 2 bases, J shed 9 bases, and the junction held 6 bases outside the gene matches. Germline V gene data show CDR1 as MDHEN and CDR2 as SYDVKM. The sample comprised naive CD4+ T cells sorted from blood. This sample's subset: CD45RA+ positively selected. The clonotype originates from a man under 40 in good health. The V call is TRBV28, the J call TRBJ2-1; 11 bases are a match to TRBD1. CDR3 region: CASSLAGQGGGEQFF. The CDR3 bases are TGTGCCAGCAGTTTAGCGGGACAGGGGGGTGGTGAGCAGTTCTTC. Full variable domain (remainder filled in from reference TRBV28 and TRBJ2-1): DVKVTQSSRYLVKRTGEKVFLECVQDMDHENMFWYRQDPGLGLRLIYFSYDVKMKEKGDIPEGYSVSREKKERFSLILESASTNQTSMYLCASSLAGQGGGEQFFGPGTRLTVL.